This TCR beta chain was retrieved from a study of blood T cell repertoires in COVID-19. Deletions cut 4 bases from V and 2 bases from J, with 13 bases between. This CDR3 has 15 residues. Germline assignment: CDR1 SGHAT and CDR2 FQNNGV. In the original workflow: Amplification from reference gene primers served as the basis for estimated nucleated cell counts. Sequenced by immunoSEQ multiplex PCR; TCRdb stores in-frame clones only, minus some. V, J and clone size are taken as reported in that table, and D and trimming were inferred from the DNA itself. This sample has about 210,000 clones, with about 92% found just once.

The sequenced material came from peripheral blood. The rearrangement joins TRBV11-2 to TRBJ2-3, with D possibly matching TRBD2 (5 bases). The clonotype comes from a man younger than 40 with acute or convalescent COVID-19. CDR3 coding DNA: TGTGCCAGCAGCTCCCCGGGAAGTCCCACAGATACGCAGTATTTT. Amino acids: CASSSPGSPTDTQYF.